What follows are 12 T cell receptor beta chains derived from one specimen sequenced in a study of shared clonotypes between healthy human individuals (dated by TCRdb to about 2020). CD8 naive samples consisted of CD45RO-negative cells that were positively selected for CCR7, yielding a CD45RA+CCR7+ population without TemRA cells. The library was made by the immunoSEQ multiplex PCR assay. TCRdb holds this immuneACCESS table with in-frame rearrangements only. Some clones are missing; in checked studies, unresolved V genes explain under half, and the rest has no known cause. This sample has around 2,000,000 clones in its table, and approximately 95% of those were observed once. The ten largest clones represent roughly 1% of the sample. Input material: naive CD8+ T cells sorted from blood. The cell subset or site label for this specimen denotes: CD45RA+CCR7+. These receptors all stem from a young man in good health.

The chain uses TRBV10-2 and TRBJ1-2; D unclear. The V gene's germline CDR1 is WSHSY and CDR2 SAAADI. Trimming took off 6 bases at V and 8 bases at J, with 16 bases between the two ends. This CDR3 region has 13 residues. CDR3 residues: CASSVAVHDGYTF. The CDR3 nucleotides are TGCGCCAGCAGCGTGGCAGTACACGACGGCTACACCTTC.

Details on this clone: The junction shows a germline mismatch at one end, possibly a read error. The genes are TRBV2 and TRBJ2-5; D is possibly TRBD1 (6 bases). Per the germline V gene, CDR1 is SNHLY and CDR2 is FYNNEI. The CDR3 spans 16 residues. The CDR3 protein is CASSVNRVPYQEAQYF. The DNA for the CDR3 is TGTGCCAGCAGTGTCAACAGGGTTCCCTACCAAGAGGCCCAGTACTTC.

This CDR3 is CSVEDRNTEAFF. Here the CDR3 DNA reads TGCAGCGTTGAAGATAGGAACACTGAAGCTTTCTTT. The chain is built from TRBV29-1 and TRBJ1-1; D gene uncertain. The CDR3 runs to 12 residues. Germline CDR1 reads SQVTM; CDR2 reads ANQGSEA. Trimming left V 0 bases short and J 1 base short, with 3 bases between. Drawing the rest from reference TRBV29-1 and TRBJ1-1, the complete variable domain is SAVISQKPSRDICQRGTSLTIQCQVDSQVTMMFWYRQQPGQSLTLIATANQGSEATYESGFVIDKFPISRPNLTFSTLTVSNMSPEDSSIYLCSVEDRNTEAFFGQGTRLTVV.

The chain couples TRBV27 to TRBJ2-5; TRBD2 aligns across 10 bases. There are 14 residues in the CDR3. Germline assignment: CDR1 MNHEY and CDR2 SMNVEV (reference sequence). V was pared by 5 bases and J by 5 bases, with 5 bases of the junction left unmatched. CDR3 amino acids: CASSLGLARETQYF. The CDR3 DNA reads TGTGCCAGCAGTCTGGGACTAGCGAGGGAGACCCAGTACTTC.

The rearrangement joins TRBV23-1 to TRBJ2-7; D uncertain. TRBV23-1 belongs to the ORF category, with a function that is uncertain. The V end was cut by 3 bases, the J end by 0 bases, with 12 bases between. The CDR3 has 15 residues. DNA for the CDR3: TGCGCCAGCAGTCATTCCTGGCGGCTCTCCTACGAGCAGTACTTC. Its translation is CASSHSWRLSYEQYF.

The genes are TRBV7-9 and TRBJ2-5, with D perhaps assigned TRBD1 or TRBD2 (6 bases each). This CDR3 has 15 amino acids. Germline-derived CDR1 and CDR2 are SEHNR and FQNEAQ (reference sequence). The V gene lost 7 bases and the J gene lost 0 bases, with 15 bases spanning the gap. CDR3 coding DNA: TGTGCCAGCAATGGGGGGCTGCGGGACCAAGAGACCCAGTACTTC. It is translated as CASNGGLRDQETQYF.

The chain has TRBV7-6 and TRBJ2-7, with 11 bases matching TRBD1. Germline V gives CDR1 SGHVS, CDR2 FNYEAQ. This CDR3 has 15 amino acids. V shed 1 base and J 6 bases; nucleotides not matched to a gene: 5. The CDR3 DNA reads TGTGCCAGCAGCTTAGGGGTCGGGACAGGGGGCGAGCAGTACTTC. Amino acids: CASSLGVGTGGEQYF. The full variable domain, its missing parts supplied by reference TRBV7-6 and TRBJ2-7, is GAGVSQSPRYKVTKRGQDVALRCDPISGHVSLYWYRQALGQGPEFLTYFNYEAQQDKSGLPNDRFSAERPEGSISTLTIQRTEQRDSAMYRCASSLGVGTGGEQYFGPGTRLTVT.

This rearrangement joins TRBV25-1 to TRBJ2-1, with D perhaps given as TRBD1 or TRBD2 (5 bases each). V was clipped by 1 base and J by 6 bases, with 22 bases between them. The CDR3 loop spans 18 amino acids. In germline, CDR1 is MGHDK, CDR2 SYGVNS. CDR3 sequence reads: CASSELGVAIGRSNEQFF. For the CDR3, the DNA is TGTGCCAGCAGTGAATTGGGGGTAGCAATTGGTCGAAGCAATGAGCAGTTCTTC.

The V gene is TRBV7-5, the J gene TRBJ2-6. TRBV7-5 is an annotated pseudogene. CDR3 size: 17 residues. The CDR3 protein is CARSPHGFLSGANVLTF. The DNA for the CDR3 is TGTGCCAGAAGCCCCCATGGATTCCTCTCTGGGGCCAACGTCCTGACTTTC.

The genes are TRBV5-1 and TRBJ2-7; D possibly uses TRBD1 or TRBD2 (5 bases each). The length of the CDR3 is 12 residues. Trimming left V 1 base short and J 6 bases short, with 8 bases between. The germline V gene has CDR1 SGHRS and CDR2 YFSETQ. The CDR3 DNA reads as TGCGCCAGCAGCTTGTTCGGGGCCGAGCAGTACTTC. This codes for CASSLFGAEQYF.

The DNA of the CDR3 is TGCGCCAGCAGCGAATATCAGACTAGCGTTTACGAGCAGTACTTC. Protein: CASSEYQTSVYEQYF. This sequence joins TRBV4-1 and TRBJ2-7; 8 bases fit TRBD2. The CDR3 length is 15 residues. Germline loops: CDR1 MGHRA, CDR2 YSYEKL. V shed 5 bases, J shed 4 bases, and the junction held 10 bases outside the gene matches.

The chain joins TRBV27 to TRBJ2-7; tentative D call: TRBD1 (6 bases). The CDR3 has 12 amino acids. V lost 5 bases and J 7 bases, leaving 12 bases between the germline ends. Germline CDR1 MNHEY, CDR2 SMNVEV (reference sequence). The CDR3 DNA reads TGTGCCAGCAGTCCCTCCGGACAGGAGCAGTACTTC. This encodes CASSPSGQEQYF.